Below, 15 T cell receptor beta chains from the same sample are listed, as sequenced in a study of blood T cell repertoires in COVID-19. The data were produced by immunoSEQ multiplex PCR, yet TCRdb's version contains in-frame clones alone and is incomplete. The sample lists around 230,000 clones, approximately 90% occurring once. Sequencing was carried out using PBMCs or T cells enriched from blood (not recorded which). These TCRs come from a woman aged 35 to 49 with acute COVID-19.

DNA of the CDR3: TGCGCCAGCAGCTCTAGCGGGGGGCCCACAGATACGCAGTATTTT. Protein product: CASSSSGGPTDTQYF. V usage is TRBV10-1 and J usage is TRBJ2-3; 11 nucleotides align to TRBD2. The CDR3 spans 15 residues. The junction had 4 bases not matched to a gene; V was cut back by 6 bases and J by 2 bases. Germline V gene sequence: CDR1 WNHNN, CDR2 SYGVQD (reference sequence).

V gene TRBV18 combines with J gene TRBJ2-1; D gene unclear. Germline loops: CDR1 KGHSH, CDR2 LQKENI. CDR3 length: 13 amino acids. The V gene lost 3 bases and the J gene lost 9 bases, with 12 bases spanning the gap. The CDR3 DNA sequence: TGTGCCAGCTCACCGGCACATGTTGGTGAGCAGTTCTTC. Protein sequence: CASSPAHVGEQFF.

The chain uses TRBV19 and TRBJ2-3; D remains unclear. The V and J ends lost 8 bases and 0 bases respectively, with 12 bases between them. The CDR3 totals 14 residues. In germline, CDR1 is LNHDA, CDR2 SQIVND (reference sequence). The CDR3 is CASALETSTDTQYF. The CDR3 nucleotides read TGTGCCAGTGCCCTTGAAACTAGCACAGATACGCAGTATTTT.

The count of this clone is one. The chain joins TRBV11-3 to TRBJ2-1, with 8 bases aligning to TRBD2. The V gene's germline CDR1 is SGHNT and CDR2 YENEEA. V was clipped by 4 bases and J by 0 bases; unmatched bases: 5. The CDR3 is made up of 16 amino acids. CDR3 DNA sequence: TGTGCCAGCAGCTCACCGGGAGGGAGCTCCTACAATGAGCAGTTCTTC. This encodes CASSSPGGSSYNEQFF.

The genes are TRBV12-5 and TRBJ2-2; TRBD1 matches 7 bases. From germline, CDR1 is LGHNT and CDR2 FRNRAP. V was clipped by 4 bases and J by 5 bases; unmatched bases: 13. The CDR3 consists of 17 residues. The CDR3 DNA sequence: TGTGCTAGTGGTTACGTGGTAACAGGGGTTCTGACCGGGGAGCTGTTTTTT. Protein product: CASGYVVTGVLTGELFF. Supplemented by reference TRBV12-5 and TRBJ2-2, the full variable domain reads DARVTQTPRHKVTEMGQEVTMRCQPILGHNTVFWYRQTMMQGLELLAYFRNRAPLDDSGMPKDRFSAEMPDATLATLKIQPSEPRDSAVYFCASGYVVTGVLTGELFFGEGSRLTVL.

The chain has TRBV7-9 and TRBJ1-1; D is ambiguous. Looked up from germline, CDR1 is SEHNR and CDR2 is FQNEAQ (reference sequence). V shed 5 bases and J shed 4 bases, with 11 bases lying between them. The CDR3 runs 13 residues. Here the CDR3 DNA reads TGTGCCAGCAGCCTGCTGGGGAGCACTGAAGCTTTCTTT. Protein: CASSLLGSTEAFF.

The J gene is TRBJ1-5, the V gene TRBV27; tentative D call: TRBD1 (5 bases). The germline V gene has CDR1 MNHEY and CDR2 SMNVEV (reference sequence). The CDR3 contains 16 residues. The V end lost 6 bases, the J end lost 4 bases, and 19 bases lay between the germline ends. The CDR3 protein is CASSPSSGEANQPQHF. The DNA for the CDR3 is TGTGCCAGCAGCCCGTCCTCGGGGGAGGCGAATCAGCCCCAGCATTTT.

For the CDR3, the DNA is TGTGCCAGCACGTCAGGGGCTGGAAACACCATATATTTT. Amino acid sequence: CASTSGAGNTIYF. The genes are TRBV2 and TRBJ1-3, with D maybe TRBD1 (6 bases). This CDR3 comprises 13 residues. V was trimmed by 7 bases and J by 2 bases, leaving 9 bases between them. CDR1 is SNHLY and CDR2 is FYNNEI in the germline V gene.

CDR3 DNA: TGTGCCAGCAGCCAAGAGGGGGGACAGAATCAGCCCCAGCATTTT. Amino acids: CASSQEGGQNQPQHF. The chain uses TRBV4-2 and TRBJ1-5; TRBD1 agrees at 7 bases. The V and J ends lost 0 bases and 4 bases, in that order; junction bases with no gene match: 3. CDR3 length: 15 amino acids. Germline CDR1 reads LGHNA; CDR2 reads YNFKEQ.

The chain joins TRBV9 to TRBJ1-2; the D gene is possibly TRBD1 (5 bases). The CDR3 length is 15 residues. V dropped 2 bases and J dropped 2 bases, with 13 bases sitting between them. From germline, CDR1 is SGDLS and CDR2 YYNGEE. CDR3: CASSVSLGGNYGYTF. The DNA for the CDR3 is TGTGCCAGCAGCGTTTCTCTGGGGGGGAACTATGGCTACACCTTC.

The V and J genes are TRBV25-1 and TRBJ1-1, with D maybe TRBD1 (6 bases). V was clipped by 6 bases and J by 5 bases, with 22 bases between them. This CDR3 spans 16 amino acids. Germline V CDR1 and CDR2: MGHDK, SYGVNS. CDR3 in DNA: TGTGCCAGCAGCGAAACTGGTAGGGGGGGACCAACTGAAGCTTTCTTT. It yields the protein CASSETGRGGPTEAFF. The whole variable domain, filled in from reference TRBV25-1 and TRBJ1-1, reads EADIYQTPRYLVIGTGKKITLECSQTMGHDKMYWYQQDPGMELHLIHYSYGVNSTEKGDLSSESTVSRIRTEHFPLTLESARPSHTSQYLCASSETGRGGPTEAFFGQGTRLTVV.

DNA of the CDR3: TGTGCCTGGAGTGTGGGGGGAGAGTCACCCCTCCACTTT. It yields the protein CAWSVGGESPLHF. The rearrangement joins TRBV30 to TRBJ1-6; perhaps TRBD1 as D (5 bases). The CDR3 runs to 13 residues. Germline CDR1 and CDR2: GTSNPN and SVGIG (reference sequence). V gave up 0 bases and J gave up 10 bases, with 10 bases separating them.

V and J are TRBV10-1 and TRBJ1-5, with D perhaps matching TRBD1 (5 bases). The CDR3 sequence is 13 residues long. V lost 4 bases and J lost 4, with 8 bases in between. Germline values: CDR1 WNHNN, CDR2 SYGVQD (reference sequence). The CDR3 DNA reads TGCGCCAGCAGTGGACAGATTAATCAGCCCCAGCATTTT. It is translated as CASSGQINQPQHF.

The sample holds a few counts of this clone. The chain is built from TRBV6-2 or TRBV6-3 and TRBJ2-7, with TRBD1 matching over 10 bases. Per germline, CDR1 MNHEY and CDR2 SVGEGT. Trimming cost V 5 bases and J 5 bases; bases outside gene matches: 3. The CDR3 has 13 amino acids. CDR3 bases: TGTGCCAGCAGTCCCGGGACAGGGGACGAGCAGTACTTC. Translated: CASSPGTGDEQYF.

The chain has TRBV7-2 and TRBJ2-2, with 8 bases fitting TRBD1. This CDR3 is built from 17 residues. Unmatched junction bases numbered 7, after V lost 0 bases and J lost 4 bases. Germline CDR1 SGHTA, CDR2 FQGNSA. DNA of the CDR3: TGTGCCAGCAGCTTAGCAACAGGGGGAGTGGCCACCGGGGAGCTGTTTTTT. It encodes CASSLATGGVATGELFF.